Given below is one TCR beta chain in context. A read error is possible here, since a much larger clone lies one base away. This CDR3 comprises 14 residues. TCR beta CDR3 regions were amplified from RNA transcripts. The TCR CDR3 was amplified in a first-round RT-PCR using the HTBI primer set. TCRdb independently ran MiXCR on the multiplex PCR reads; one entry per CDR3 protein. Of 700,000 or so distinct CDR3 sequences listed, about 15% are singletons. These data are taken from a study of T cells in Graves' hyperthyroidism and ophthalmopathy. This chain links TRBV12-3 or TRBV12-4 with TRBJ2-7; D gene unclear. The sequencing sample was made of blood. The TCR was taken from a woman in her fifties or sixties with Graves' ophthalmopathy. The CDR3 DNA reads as TGTGCCAGCGGTTTATCTGGAAAAAACTACGAGCAGTACTTC. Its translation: CASGLSGKNYEQYF.